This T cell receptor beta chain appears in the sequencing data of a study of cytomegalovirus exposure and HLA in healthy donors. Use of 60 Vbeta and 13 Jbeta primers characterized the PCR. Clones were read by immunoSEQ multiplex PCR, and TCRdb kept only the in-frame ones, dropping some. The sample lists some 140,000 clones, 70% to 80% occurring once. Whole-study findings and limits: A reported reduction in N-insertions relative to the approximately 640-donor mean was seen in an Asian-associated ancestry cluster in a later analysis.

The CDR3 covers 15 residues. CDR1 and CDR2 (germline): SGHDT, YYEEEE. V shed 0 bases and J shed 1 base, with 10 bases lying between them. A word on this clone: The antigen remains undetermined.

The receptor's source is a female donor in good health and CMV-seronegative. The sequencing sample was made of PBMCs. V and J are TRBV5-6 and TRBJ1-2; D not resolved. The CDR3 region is CASSLAIVSNYGYTF. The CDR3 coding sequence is TGTGCCAGCAGCTTGGCCATAGTAAGTAACTATGGCTACACCTTC.